One sample yielded the 27 T cell receptor beta chains listed below, sequenced in a study of shared clonotypes between healthy human individuals. TCRdb's copy holds only in-frame clones and misses some; the assay was immunoSEQ multiplex PCR. The sample shows some 790,000 clones, around 77% of them seen only once. Material for sequencing was memory CD4+ T cells sorted from blood. Subset denoted: CD45RA-negative fraction. Receptors were obtained from a woman aged 25 to 39 in good health.

This clone was observed a few times. This chain connects TRBV6-1 to TRBJ1-5; no clear D gene. V was shortened by 4 bases and J by 4 bases, with 17 bases between the two germline ends. Germline lookup yields CDR1 MNHNS and CDR2 SASEGT. There are 16 residues in the CDR3. In DNA, the CDR3 is TGTGCCAGCAGTGCGGGTCGGTGGGGATCTAATCAGCCCCAGCATTTT. It is translated as CASSAGRWGSNQPQHF.

To note about this clone: Other DNA variants within this sample encode the same CDR3. The chain uses TRBV28 and TRBJ1-2, with D perhaps TRBD1 (5 bases). The germline V and J ends were trimmed by 2 bases and 4 bases, with 5 bases remaining between them. The germline gives CDR1 MDHEN, CDR2 SYDVKM. The CDR3 totals 12 residues. Here the CDR3 reads CASSLRGYGYTF. The CDR3 nucleotides are TGTGCCAGCAGTTTAAGGGGCTATGGCTACACCTTC.

This sequence joins TRBV28 and TRBJ2-7, with 13 bases that match TRBD2. The V segment lost 7 bases and the J segment 4 bases; nucleotides outside the gene matches: 10. Germline assignment: CDR1 MDHEN and CDR2 SYDVKM. The CDR3 sequence is 16 residues long. CDR3 nucleotides: TGTGCCAGCAAAAGGGCGACTAGCGGGAGGTATTACGAGCAGTACTTC. Translated, it gives CASKRATSGRYYEQYF.

A few counts support this clone. The chain couples TRBV5-4 to TRBJ2-1, with 13 bases identical to TRBD2. Germline V lookup: CDR1 SGHNT, CDR2 YYREEE (reference sequence). Germline trimming cut 4 bases from V and 2 bases from J; bases unmatched to any gene: 6. The CDR3 consists of 17 residues. CDR3 coding DNA: TGTGCCAGCAGCAACCCGGGACTAGCGGGAACCTACAATGAGCAGTTCTTC. Translation gives CASSNPGLAGTYNEQFF.

J is TRBJ1-5 and V is TRBV6-6; tentative D call: TRBD1 (6 bases). V lost 6 bases and J 5 bases, leaving 14 bases between the germline ends. From germline, CDR1 is MNHNY and CDR2 SVGAGI (reference sequence). The CDR3 contains 14 residues. In DNA, the CDR3 is TGTGCCAGCAGGAAGGGGGGAGGAGATCAGCCCCAGCATTTT. It codes for CASRKGGGDQPQHF.

The sample holds one count of this clone. This specimen includes other DNA sequences encoding the same CDR3. V gene TRBV7-8 combines with J gene TRBJ1-1; D is undetermined. In germline, CDR1 is SGHVS, CDR2 FQNEAQ. The CDR3 is made up of 13 amino acids. Trimming pared 5 bases from V and 1 base from J, leaving 8 bases between. Here the CDR3 reads CASSLLENTEAFF. CDR3 nucleotide sequence: TGTGCCAGCAGCCTACTGGAGAACACTGAAGCTTTCTTT.

The rearrangement joins TRBV7-8 to TRBJ1-5; D ambiguous. The CDR3 has 16 amino acids. Between the trimmed V and J ends, which lost 0 bases and 5 bases, there was a span of 14 bases. Germline assignment: CDR1 SGHVS and CDR2 FQNEAQ. The CDR3 DNA sequence: TGTGCCAGCAGCTTAGCCGAACGAGGGAATCATCAGCCCCAGCATTTT. Translation: CASSLAERGNHQPQHF.

This clone was counted at least ten times. The V gene is TRBV4-2, the J gene TRBJ1-2, with TRBD1 identical over 8 bases. With V trimmed by 4 bases and J by 6 bases, 13 bases remained unmatched. Germline V lookup: CDR1 LGHNA, CDR2 YNFKEQ. The CDR3 has 16 amino acids. As DNA, the CDR3 is TGTGCCAGCAGCCGAGGACAGGGTAGGGACTTGGATGGCTACACCTTC. Translated, it gives CASSRGQGRDLDGYTF.

This clone was recorded a few times. The gene calls are TRBV7-2 and TRBJ2-1, with 11 bases identical to TRBD2. The CDR3 extends over 16 amino acids. J was trimmed by 4 bases and V by 3 bases; bases with no gene match: 5. CDR1 SGHTA and CDR2 FQGNSA come from the germline V gene. The CDR3 is CASSFASGGIYNEQFF. DNA for the CDR3: TGTGCCAGCAGCTTCGCTAGCGGGGGGATTTACAATGAGCAGTTCTTC.

The rearrangement links TRBV9 to TRBJ2-7; 11 bases line up with TRBD2. From germline, CDR1 is SGDLS and CDR2 YYNGEE. V shed 7 bases and J 4 bases; nucleotides not matched to a gene: 7. The CDR3 spans 14 residues. In DNA, the CDR3 is TGTGCCAGCCAACCTGGGACTAGCGGATACGAGCAGTACTTC. It yields the protein CASQPGTSGYEQYF. The whole variable domain, filled in from reference TRBV9 and TRBJ2-7, reads DSGVTQTPKHLITATGQRVTLRCSPRSGDLSVYWYQQSLDQGLQFLIQYYNGEERAKGNILERFSAQQFPDLHSELNLSSLELGDSALYFCASQPGTSGYEQYFGPGTRLTVT.

This clone was observed many times. The rearrangement uses TRBV11-2 and TRBJ2-7, with 9 bases aligning to TRBD2. The V gene end was trimmed by 1 base and the J gene end by 2 bases; junction bases not matched to a gene: 3. In germline, CDR1 is SGHAT, CDR2 FQNNGV. The CDR3 has 15 residues. The DNA of the CDR3 is TGTGCCAGCAGCTTAGCTTCTAGCGGGACCTACGAGCAGTACTTC. It yields the protein CASSLASSGTYEQYF.

The V gene is TRBV11-2, the J gene TRBJ2-3; D is unclear. Germline assignment: CDR1 SGHAT and CDR2 FQNNGV. V lost 2 bases to trimming and J lost 3 bases, with 6 bases between them. This CDR3 region has 13 residues. The CDR3 DNA is TGTGCCAGCAGCTTACTCTTGACAGATACGCAGTATTTT. Translated: CASSLLLTDTQYF. The entire variable domain, with the rest obtained from reference TRBV11-2 and TRBJ2-3, is as follows: EAGVAQSPRYKIIEKRQSVAFWCNPISGHATLYWYQQILGQGPKLLIQFQNNGVVDDSQLPKDRFSAERLKGVDSTLKIQPAKLEDSAVYLCASSLLLTDTQYFGPGTRLTVL.

The gene calls are TRBV6-1 and TRBJ2-7; D may match TRBD1 or TRBD2 (5 bases each). The V gene's germline CDR1 is MNHNS and CDR2 SASEGT. The length of the CDR3 is 15 residues. With 6 bases removed from V and 5 bases from J, the gap between germline ends came to 20 bases. The DNA for the CDR3 is TGTGCCAGCAGGAGGGGTCCCGGAGTCCCCGACGAGCAGTACTTC. The encoded protein is CASRRGPGVPDEQYF.

The J gene is TRBJ1-1, the V gene TRBV10-2; no definite D call. The length of the CDR3 is 13 residues. V lost 7 bases, J lost 8 bases, and 17 bases lay in between. Germline V gives CDR1 WSHSY, CDR2 SAAADI. CDR3 nucleotides: TGCGCCAGCACACCTCAAGGGCCAACCGAAGCTTTCTTT. As protein: CASTPQGPTEAFF.

V usage is TRBV19 and J usage is TRBJ1-4, with 7 bases matching TRBD1. Germline V gives CDR1 LNHDA, CDR2 SQIVND (reference sequence). V shed 9 bases, J shed 4 bases, and the junction held 8 bases outside the gene matches. This CDR3 has 14 amino acids. CDR3 DNA: TGTGCCAGCAAACCGGGACAGCTTAATGAAAAACTGTTTTTT. It is translated as CASKPGQLNEKLFF.

The V call is TRBV2, the J call TRBJ1-5; weak D call: TRBD1 (6 bases). Germline-derived CDR1 and CDR2 are SNHLY and FYNNEI. V shed 5 bases and J shed 0 bases, with 11 bases lying between them. The CDR3 contains 15 residues. The CDR3 bases are TGTGCCAGCAGTTACAGGGAAAATAGCAATCAGCCCCAGCATTTT. It codes for CASSYRENSNQPQHF.

The chain combines TRBV19 with TRBJ1-5, with unresolved D. The ends were cut back, 6 bases at V and 5 bases at J, with 17 bases in the middle. This CDR3 is built from 15 residues. Germline CDR1 is LNHDA and CDR2 is SQIVND (reference sequence). This CDR3 reads CASRPWSPRDQPQHF. CDR3 DNA: TGTGCCAGTAGACCCTGGAGTCCGCGGGATCAGCCCCAGCATTTT.

The chain employs TRBV4-2 and TRBJ2-7; 9 bases are shared with TRBD1. CDR1 and CDR2 (germline): LGHNA, YNFKEQ. V lost 2 bases to trimming and J lost 4 bases; unmatched junction nucleotides: 3. The CDR3 spans 14 residues. The CDR3 nucleotides are TGTGCCAGCAGCCAAACGACAGGGGGGTACGAGCAGTACTTC. Protein sequence: CASSQTTGGYEQYF.

This chain connects TRBV7-9 to TRBJ1-3; unclear D gene. The CDR3 loop spans 17 amino acids. V was trimmed by 5 bases and J by 2 bases, leaving 19 bases between them. CDR1 and CDR2 (germline): SEHNR, FQNEAQ (reference sequence). For the CDR3, the DNA is TGTGCCAGCAGCCCTCTCGAACTACACAAGACTGGAAACACCATATATTTT. It codes for CASSPLELHKTGNTIYF.

The CDR3 nucleotides are TGTGCCAGCAGTTTATCGCTTCGGGGTTTAACTGCCTACGAGCAGTACTTC. It encodes CASSLSLRGLTAYEQYF. The chain links TRBV27 to TRBJ2-7; weak D call: TRBD2 (5 bases). In germline, CDR1 is MNHEY, CDR2 SMNVEV (reference sequence). V dropped 0 bases and J dropped 2 bases, with 17 bases sitting between them. The CDR3 runs 17 residues.

The rearrangement uses TRBV9 and TRBJ2-7; the match to TRBD2 covers 9 bases. V was pared by 0 bases and J by 2 bases, with 3 bases of the junction left unmatched. Germline assignment: CDR1 SGDLS and CDR2 YYNGEE. This CDR3 region has 15 residues. The CDR3 region has the DNA TGTGCCAGCAGCGTAGAAGCTAGCGGGACCTACGAGCAGTACTTC. This gives the protein CASSVEASGTYEQYF.

The chain carries TRBV11-3 and TRBJ2-1; 9 positions match TRBD2. Unmatched junction bases numbered 11, after V lost 2 bases and J lost 6 bases. The germline V gene encodes CDR1 SGHNT and CDR2 YENEEA. CDR3 length: 17 residues. As DNA, the CDR3 is TGTGCCAGCAGCTTAAGTAGTAGCGGGAGTAAAGGCAATGAGCAGTTCTTC. The encoded protein is CASSLSSSGSKGNEQFF. Based on the CDR3 plus reference TRBV11-3 and TRBJ2-1, the full variable domain is EAGVVQSPRYKIIEKKQPVAFWCNPISGHNTLYWYLQNLGQGPELLIRYENEEAVDDSQLPKDRFSAERLKGVDSTLKIQPAELGDSAVYLCASSLSSSGSKGNEQFFGPGTRLTVL.

This clone was seen only a few times. The chain recombines TRBV6-1 with TRBJ2-2, with a possible D match to TRBD2 (6 bases). CDR3 size: 17 residues. The V and J ends lost 4 bases and 0 bases respectively, with 15 bases between them. CDR1 is MNHNS and CDR2 is SASEGT in the germline V gene. CDR3 in DNA: TGTGCCAGCAGTGGTCCCCCGCGGGGAACGAACACCGGGGAGCTGTTTTTT. Protein product: CASSGPPRGTNTGELFF.

The chain combines TRBV5-4 with TRBJ2-1, with D perhaps TRBD1 (6 bases). Trimming removed 5 bases from V and 10 bases from J, with 25 bases in between. This CDR3 region has 16 residues. Germline V gives CDR1 SGHNT, CDR2 YYREEE (reference sequence). CDR3 protein: CASSIFPGDRRGEQFF. CDR3 DNA: TGTGCCAGCAGTATATTCCCAGGGGACCGACGGGGAGAGCAGTTCTTC. Variable domain in full (rest from reference TRBV5-4 and TRBJ2-1): ETGVTQSPTHLIKTRGQQVTLRCSSQSGHNTVSWYQQALGQGPQFIFQYYREEENGRGNFPPRFSGLQFPNYSSELNVNALELDDSALYLCASSIFPGDRRGEQFFGPGTRLTVL.

The chain carries TRBV30 and TRBJ1-4; the D is unclear. The CDR3 length is 14 residues. Germline V CDR1 and CDR2: GTSNPN, SVGIG (reference sequence). With 4 bases removed from V and 0 bases from J, the gap between germline ends came to 9 bases. DNA for the CDR3: TGTGCCTGGACCCCCCGGGCAACTAATGAAAAACTGTTTTTT. This sequence encodes CAWTPRATNEKLFF.

There are many counts of this clone. This chain joins TRBV9 and TRBJ2-1; TRBD2 aligns across 11 bases. CDR1 and CDR2 (germline): SGDLS, YYNGEE. This CDR3 is 18 amino acids long. Unmatched junction bases numbered 16, after V lost 2 bases and J lost 9 bases. The CDR3 region has the DNA TGTGCCAGCAGCGTCACACTAGCGGGAGAGTTATTTTTGAGTGAGCAGTTCTTC. Its protein product is CASSVTLAGELFLSEQFF. Together with reference TRBV9 and TRBJ2-1, the CDR3 gives the full variable domain: DSGVTQTPKHLITATGQRVTLRCSPRSGDLSVYWYQQSLDQGLQFLIQYYNGEERAKGNILERFSAQQFPDLHSELNLSSLELGDSALYFCASSVTLAGELFLSEQFFGPGTRLTVL.

This chain uses TRBV28 with TRBJ2-1; 10 bases match TRBD2. The ends lost 7 bases at V and 7 bases at J; junction bases unmatched: 10. This CDR3 is built from 15 residues. The germline gives CDR1 MDHEN, CDR2 SYDVKM. The CDR3 reads CASNPSGRALNEQFF. DNA for the CDR3: TGTGCCAGCAATCCGAGCGGGAGGGCCTTGAATGAGCAGTTCTTC.